The present T cell receptor (beta chain) was sequenced within a study of tumor-infiltrating lymphocytes in localized non-small cell lung cancer. Clones were sequenced by immunoSEQ multiplex PCR, and TCRdb holds only the in-frame ones, with some missing. Of 10,000 to 15,000 clones in the sample, about 71% were seen once. Study-level results: IM1 and IM2 tumors showed no difference in T-cell fraction. Tumor T-cell fraction was not associated with recurrence-free survival. Higher tumor T cell infiltration than in uninvolved lung was supported by TCRbeta sequencing.

The CDR3 runs to 17 residues. Germline CDR1 SEHNR, CDR2 FQNEAQ (reference sequence). The germline V and J ends were trimmed by 5 bases and 1 base, with 19 bases remaining between them. This clone turned up a few times. The antigen remains unidentified. The TCR was taken from a human donor with non-small cell lung cancer. Sequencing was carried out using lung tumor tissue. The V and J genes are TRBV7-9 and TRBJ2-3; D is unresolved. The CDR3: CASSPTIGRARTDTQYF. DNA of the CDR3: TGTGCCAGCAGCCCAACCATAGGTCGAGCACGCACAGATACGCAGTATTTT.